This T cell receptor beta chain originates from a study of T-cell reconstitution after alpha-beta-depleted transplantation in children. V lost 2 bases, J lost 2 bases, and 9 bases lay in between. Germline V gene lookup returns CDR1 MNHEY and CDR2 SMNVEV (reference sequence). The CDR3 runs to 15 residues. In its sample, this clonotype was seen many times. Preparation of the TCRbeta library was carried out with unique molecular identifiers. TCRdb itself ran the PCR reads through MiXCR, one entry per CDR3 protein. The top ten clones hold over 2.5% of a sample with 200,000 to 300,000 distinct CDR3 sequences, about 12% of them seen once.

The rearrangement uses TRBV27 and TRBJ1-4; D is possibly TRBD1 (5 bases). The sequenced sample was PBMCs from the stem cell graft donor, obtained from the stem cell graft. The sequence came from a human donor who donated a stem cell graft to a child with acute lymphoblastic leukemia. CDR3 protein: CASSLQGFTNEKLFF. CDR3 DNA: TGTGCCAGCAGTTTACAGGGCTTCACTAATGAAAAACTGTTTTTT.